The 2 T cell receptor beta chains in this list originate from one sample, sequenced in a study of OX40 agonist ivuxolimab in advanced cancers. Only in-frame clones appear in the TCRdb table, and some are missing; sequencing was by immunoSEQ multiplex PCR. The repertoire has approximately 46,000 clones, 70% to 80% of them found once; the top ten carry under 3%. The source was CD4+ or CD8+ T cells sorted from blood, collected in a trial of the OX40 agonist ivuxolimab. The receptors shown here come from an adult with an advanced solid tumor such as melanoma, head and neck, liver or kidney cancer.

This sequence joins TRBV7-8 and TRBJ2-1; 7 bases fit TRBD1. V lost 5 bases and J lost 7; bases outside the gene matches: 11. CDR1 SGHVS and CDR2 FQNEAQ come from the germline V gene. This CDR3 spans 15 amino acids. Here the CDR3 reads CASSPAGTEPNEQFF. CDR3 DNA sequence: TGTGCCAGCAGCCCGGCCGGGACAGAACCAAATGAGCAGTTCTTC.

By its share, this clone is medium-sized (0.01 to 0.1%). The CDR3 bases are TGTGCCAGCAGTTCCCGACAGGGGATGAACAATCAGCCCCAGCATTTT. Translated: CASSSRQGMNNQPQHF. The chain combines TRBV6-5 with TRBJ1-5, with 8 bases matching TRBD1. The CDR3 totals 16 residues. The V and J ends lost 4 bases and 3 bases, in that order; junction bases with no gene match: 8. The germline CDR1 and CDR2 sequences are MNHEY and SVGAGI.